A selection of T cell receptor beta chains follows, all from one sample in a study of T cells in Graves' hyperthyroidism and ophthalmopathy. MiXCR, applied by TCRdb to the multiplex PCR reads, yields one record per CDR3 protein. The sample yields around 600,000 distinct CDR3 sequences, just under 45% seen once. The sequenced sample was peripheral blood or thyroid tissue (not recorded which). These receptors originate from an adult man with Graves' disease, either hyperthyroidism or ophthalmopathy (not recorded which). CDR3s include the opening cysteine and the closing phenylalanine or tryptophan. D genes are given only for firm matches. Expanded clones get a size class; other rows say once, few or many, or leave the size out.

d_gene,v_gene,j_gene,abundance,CDR3aa,CDR3nt
TRBD1,TRBV12-3/TRBV12-4,TRBJ1-4,few,CASGLQGAVEKLFF,TGTGCCAGCGGCTTACAGGGGGCGGTTGAAAAACTGTTTTTT
NA,TRBV20-1,TRBJ2-7,NA,CSSRVSVDYGSEQYF,TGCAGTTCTAGAGTAAGTGTGGACTACGGGTCCGAGCAGTACTTC
NA,TRBV12-3/TRBV12-4,TRBJ2-2,many,CASLLKNTGELFF,TGTGCCAGCCTGTTGAAGAACACCGGGGAGCTGTTTTTT
TRBD1,TRBV7-9,TRBJ1-4,NA,CASSFTGVLGEKLFF,TGTGCCAGCAGCTTCACAGGGGTTTTGGGTGAAAAACTGTTTTTT
NA,TRBV6-5,TRBJ1-2,few,CASSPRDPGTDGYTF,TGTGCCAGCAGTCCACGGGACCCAGGAACGGATGGCTACACCTTC
NA,TRBV7-2,TRBJ1-2,NA,CASRGTSSF,TGTGCCAGCAGAGGGACATCCTCCTTC
NA,TRBV10-2,TRBJ1-4,many,CASSRSGTGEKLFF,TGCGCCAGCAGTAGGAGCGGGACGGGGGAAAAACTGTTTTTT
NA,TRBV11-2,TRBJ1-2,NA,CASSFYAGAGYTF,TGTGCCAGCAGCTTTTACGCAGGGGCGGGCTACACCTTC
NA,TRBV12-3/TRBV12-4,TRBJ1-5,few,CASSLAPRRQPQHF,TGTGCCAGCAGTTTGGCCCCCCGGAGACAGCCCCAGCATTTT
NA,TRBV20-1,TRBJ2-7,NA,CSASGGDEQYF,TGCAGTGCTAGTGGGGGAGACGAGCAGTACTTC
TRBD1,TRBV29-1,TRBJ2-7,many,CSVVQGAYEQYF,TGCAGCGTTGTTCAGGGGGCCTACGAGCAGTACTTC
TRBD2,TRBV6-6,TRBJ2-1,once,CASTIAGGYNEQFF,TGTGCCAGCACAATAGCGGGAGGGTACAATGAGCAGTTCTTC
NA,TRBV2,TRBJ1-4,many,CASKMVSGINEKLFF,TGTGCCAGCAAGATGGTTTCGGGGATTAATGAAAAACTGTTTTTT
NA,TRBV7-9,TRBJ2-7,many,CASSLGRSYEQYF,TGTGCCAGCAGCTTAGGCAGAAGCTACGAGCAGTACTTC
NA,TRBV7-9,TRBJ2-7,NA,CASSQDGGTYEQYF,TGTGCCAGCAGCCAAGATGGGGGGACCTACGAGCAGTACTTC
TRBD1,TRBV7-2,TRBJ2-7,few,CASSDRGYNSYEQYF,TGTGCCAGCAGCGACAGGGGTTATAACTCCTACGAGCAGTACTTC
TRBD1,TRBV2,TRBJ1-1,NA,CASRQGEGRGTEAFF,TGTGCCAGCAGGCAAGGCGAGGGCAGGGGGACTGAAGCTTTCTTT
NA,TRBV9,TRBJ1-2,few,CASSGNGGDWYYGYTF,TGTGCCAGCAGTGGAAACGGGGGGGATTGGTACTATGGCTACACCTTC
TRBD1,TRBV7-9,TRBJ1-2,NA,CASSATGGVGYGYTF,TGTGCCAGCAGCGCCACAGGGGGCGTAGGCTATGGCTACACCTTC
NA,TRBV7-2,TRBJ1-3,NA,CASSQRRGWSGNTIYF,TGTGCCAGCAGCCAACGTCGGGGATGGTCTGGAAACACCATATATTTT
TRBD1,TRBV7-2,TRBJ2-7,NA,CASMPGQGFEQYF,TGTGCCAGCATGCCGGGACAGGGGTTCGAGCAGTACTTC
TRBD1,TRBV5-6,TRBJ1-5,NA,CASSLYRGWGNQPQHF,TGTGCCAGCAGCTTGTACAGGGGATGGGGCAATCAGCCCCAGCATTTT
TRBD1,TRBV7-9,TRBJ2-5,few,CASSLGDRGFQETQYF,TGTGCCAGCAGCTTAGGGGACAGGGGATTCCAAGAGACCCAGTACTTC
NA,TRBV7-3,TRBJ1-1,few,CASRYHVNTEAFF,TGTGCCAGCAGATACCACGTAAACACTGAAGCTTTCTTT
NA,TRBV20-1,TRBJ2-7,NA,CSAKTANYEQYF,TGCAGTGCTAAGACAGCAAACTACGAGCAGTACTTC
NA,TRBV12-3/TRBV12-4,TRBJ1-4,NA,CASRTGLNEKLFF,TGTGCCAGCAGAACGGGATTAAATGAAAAACTGTTTTTT
NA,TRBV20-1,TRBJ1-3,many,CSARTGSGNTIYF,TGCAGTGCTAGAACCGGGTCTGGAAACACCATATATTTT
NA,TRBV7-9,TRBJ2-7,NA,CASSSGGYEQHF,TGTGCCAGCAGCTCCGGAGGCTACGAGCAGCACTTC
NA,TRBV29-1,TRBJ2-7,many,CSVEGRGDPTYEQYF,TGCAGCGTTGAAGGGCGAGGGGACCCTACCTACGAGCAGTACTTC
NA,TRBV7-9,TRBJ2-7,many,CASSLGWGNEQYF,TGTGCCAGCAGCTTAGGTTGGGGCAACGAGCAGTACTTC
NA,TRBV11-2,TRBJ1-5,NA,CASTPPQGRQPQHF,TGTGCCAGCACCCCCCCGCAGGGAAGGCAGCCCCAGCATTTT
TRBD1,TRBV10-3,TRBJ1-2,NA,CAISEPDPPDRANYGYTF,TGTGCCATCAGTGAGCCCGATCCACCCGACAGGGCCAACTATGGCTACACCTTC
TRBD2,TRBV2,TRBJ2-5,NA,CASNGGVQQGTQYF,TGTGCCAGCAACGGGGGGGTGCAACAAGGGACCCAGTACTTC
NA,TRBV10-3,TRBJ1-6,few,CAISERDPSSYNSPLHF,TGTGCCATCAGTGAGAGGGACCCTAGCTCCTATAATTCACCCCTCCACTTT
NA,TRBV29-1,TRBJ1-2,NA,CSGTDGYTF,TGCAGCGGGACAGATGGCTACACCTTC
TRBD1,TRBV10-3,TRBJ1-2,NA,CAISDPVTGGFDGYTF,TGTGCCATCAGTGACCCAGTGACAGGGGGATTCGATGGCTACACCTTC
NA,TRBV5-1,TRBJ1-2,many,CASSLDTNEVYGYTF,TGCGCCAGCAGCTTGGACACGAACGAGGTCTATGGCTACACCTTC